The 25 T cell receptor beta chains reported below all come from one sample, sequenced in a study of regulatory T cells in long-lasting Graves disease. The time point denotes: persistent/refractory GD, antithyroid drugs over 5 years with positive TRAb. Construction of the TCR library relied on RNA isolated from PBMCs. In building TCR beta libraries, iRepertoire HTBI primers were used together with Arm-PCR of CDR3 regions. TCRdb redid the calling of the multiplex PCR reads with MiXCR, one entry per CDR3 protein. The profile covers 400,000 to 600,000 distinct CDR3 sequences, with 20% to 25% appearing a single time and roughly 6.9% taken by the ten largest. The material sequenced was peripheral blood mononuclear cells (PBMCs), taken when the disease was refractory, from a patient treated with antithyroid drugs. These receptors originate from a female donor with Graves disease.

This clonotype was counted many times. V and J are TRBV6-1 and TRBJ2-7; 7 bases map to TRBD1. The CDR3 has 12 amino acids. Germline V gives CDR1 MNHNS, CDR2 SASEGT. Germline trimming cut 5 bases from V and 4 bases from J; bases unmatched to any gene: 2. The CDR3 loop is CASSKQGYEQYF. Written as DNA, the CDR3 is TGTGCCAGCAGTAAACAGGGGTACGAGCAGTACTTC.

CDR3 bases: TGTGCCAGCAGCCCTTCCGACAGGACGCATGAGCAGTTCTTC. The encoded protein is CASSPSDRTHEQFF. The rearrangement links TRBV7-6 to TRBJ2-1, with D maybe TRBD1 (6 bases). This CDR3 has 14 residues. Trimming pared 5 bases from V and 8 bases from J, leaving 16 bases between. CDR1 is SGHVS, CDR2 FNYEAQ, per germline.

This clonotype was seen at least ten times. This sequence joins TRBV7-2 and TRBJ2-7, with D tentatively TRBD1 (6 bases). In germline, CDR1 is SGHTA, CDR2 FQGNSA. This CDR3 contains 15 residues. The V gene lost 5 bases and the J gene lost 4 bases, with 18 bases spanning the gap. The CDR3 spells CASSIPGQEGYEQYF. CDR3 DNA sequence: TGTGCCAGCAGCATACCGGGACAAGAGGGGTACGAGCAGTACTTC.

The chain is built from TRBV2 and TRBJ1-6; D ambiguous. This CDR3 has 13 residues. In germline, CDR1 is SNHLY, CDR2 FYNNEI. Trimming took off 4 bases at V and 7 bases at J, with 8 bases between the two ends. This CDR3 reads CASSGRGNSPLHF. The DNA of the CDR3 is TGTGCCAGCAGTGGTCGGGGAAATTCACCCCTCCACTTT.

This clonotype was recorded many times. V is TRBV7-9 and J is TRBJ1-4; 7 bases map to TRBD1. This CDR3 comprises 15 residues. Trimming removed 5 bases from V and 3 bases from J; junction bases left unmatched: 6. Germline V CDR1 and CDR2: SEHNR, FQNEAQ (reference sequence). CDR3 DNA sequence: TGTGCCAGCAGCCCAGGGGGTTCGCCTAATGAAAAACTGTTTTTT. It encodes CASSPGGSPNEKLFF.

This sequence joins TRBV12-5 and TRBJ1-4; TRBD1 matches at 10 bases. With V trimmed by 4 bases and J by 10 bases, 12 bases remained unmatched. Germline assignment: CDR1 LGHNT and CDR2 FRNRAP. The CDR3 covers 16 residues. For the CDR3, the DNA is TGTGCTAGTGGTTCGTCCGAGGGACAGGGGCCAGGAAAACTGTTTTTT. Its protein product is CASGSSEGQGPGKLFF.

V is TRBV6-1 and J is TRBJ1-5, with D maybe TRBD1 (6 bases). The germline V gene has CDR1 MNHNS and CDR2 SASEGT. CDR3 length: 15 amino acids. Trimming removed 6 bases at V and 5 bases at J, with 17 bases between. The CDR3 region is CASRRGGVGDQPQHF. As DNA, the CDR3 is TGTGCCAGCAGGAGAGGGGGGGTCGGAGATCAGCCCCAGCATTTT.

This clonotype came up a few times. V gene TRBV3-1 combines with J gene TRBJ2-5; 9 nucleotides align to TRBD2. From germline, CDR1 is LGHDT and CDR2 YNNKEL (reference sequence). The CDR3 is 18 residues long. V shed 4 bases, J shed 1 base, and the junction held 13 bases outside the gene matches. The DNA of the CDR3 is TGTGCCAGCAGCCCCTCATTAGCGGGGGAGACTATCCAAGAGACCCAGTACTTC. This sequence encodes CASSPSLAGETIQETQYF.

The chain employs TRBV6-2 or TRBV6-3 and TRBJ1-5; no definite D call. The germline CDR1 and CDR2 sequences are MNHEY and SVGEGT. Trimming cost V 5 bases and J 6 bases, with 8 bases left between them. The CDR3 totals 12 residues. CDR3 nucleotide sequence: TGTGCCAGCAGTCGGCCAGTTCAGCCCCAGCATTTT. Protein: CASSRPVQPQHF.

The chain joins TRBV6-1 to TRBJ2-3, with D possibly TRBD1 on 5 matching bases. Trimming removed 5 bases at V and 1 base at J, with 13 bases between. The CDR3 has 15 residues. Germline values: CDR1 MNHNS, CDR2 SASEGT. The CDR3 nucleotides are TGTGCCAGCAGTCAACAGGAGCCCCGCACAGATACGCAGTATTTT. This sequence encodes CASSQQEPRTDTQYF.

This clonotype was detected ten times or more. The V call is TRBV7-2, the J call TRBJ2-3; 10 bases map to TRBD2. The germline CDR1 and CDR2 sequences are SGHTA and FQGNSA. Unmatched junction bases numbered 6, after V lost 1 base and J lost 5 bases. CDR3 length: 16 residues. The CDR3 spells CASSLVLAGVLDTQYF. CDR3 coding DNA: TGTGCCAGCAGCTTAGTCCTAGCGGGAGTGTTAGATACGCAGTATTTT.

V is TRBV3-1 and J is TRBJ2-7; the D is unclear. This CDR3 region has 16 residues. Germline CDR1 reads LGHDT; CDR2 reads YNNKEL (reference sequence). Trimming stripped 4 bases from V and 2 bases from J, with 18 bases between. In nucleotides, the CDR3 is TGTGCCAGCAGCCCAGAGGAGCCACTTGGGACCTACGAGCAGTACTTC. Translating it yields CASSPEEPLGTYEQYF.

This clonotype was seen ten or more times. The V call is TRBV11-2, the J call TRBJ1-2; a possible D gene is TRBD1 (6 bases). The CDR3 consists of 14 residues. Germline CDR1 and CDR2: SGHAT and FQNNGV. The ends were cut back, 5 bases at V and 2 bases at J, with 12 bases in the middle. The CDR3 DNA reads as TGTGCCAGCAGCGTGGGGGGGGCGAACTATGGCTACACCTTC. It is translated as CASSVGGANYGYTF.

The chain recombines TRBV5-1 with TRBJ1-2, with D possibly TRBD1 on 5 matching bases. Trimming cost V 4 bases and J 8 bases, with 15 bases left between them. CDR1 is SGHRS and CDR2 is YFSETQ in the germline V gene. CDR3 length: 13 residues. CDR3 region: CASSPDTQGGYTF. CDR3 nucleotide sequence: TGCGCCAGCAGCCCGGACACTCAGGGCGGCTACACCTTC.

In this sample, this clonotype turned up a few times. The CDR3 DNA sequence: TGCAGCGTTGAAGATCCCGACAGGGACGTAGAGACCCAGTACTTC. Translated, it gives CSVEDPDRDVETQYF. This chain joins TRBV29-1 and TRBJ2-5; TRBD1 aligns across 7 bases. Germline CDR1 and CDR2: SQVTM and ANQGSEA. V lost 0 bases, J lost 4 bases, and 8 bases stayed unmatched. The CDR3 covers 15 residues.

This clonotype was recorded a few times. The rearrangement uses TRBV3-1 and TRBJ2-1; a weak D match, TRBD2 (7 bases). CDR1 LGHDT and CDR2 YNNKEL come from the germline V gene (reference sequence). V shed 9 bases and J shed 5 bases, with 14 bases lying between them. CDR3 size: 13 residues. CDR3 loop: CASEGGVHNEQFF. Written as DNA, the CDR3 is TGTGCCAGTGAAGGGGGGGTCCACAATGAGCAGTTCTTC.

This clonotype has only a few counts. The V and J genes are TRBV6-1 and TRBJ2-7, with D perhaps assigned TRBD1 or TRBD2 (5 bases each). The CDR3 covers 12 residues. From germline, CDR1 is MNHNS and CDR2 SASEGT. Trimming pared 11 bases from V and 6 bases from J, leaving 17 bases between. The CDR3 DNA follows: TGTGCCTTGGAAGACGGGACCGGCGAGCAGTACTTC. It codes for CALEDGTGEQYF.

Notes on this clonotype: This may be a read error, as it is one base from a much larger clone. J is TRBJ2-5 and V is TRBV29-1; TRBD1 might be the D (5 bases). There are 15 residues in the CDR3. Per germline, CDR1 SQVTM and CDR2 ANQGSEA. Here the CDR3 DNA reads TGCAGCGTTGGTTCCAGGGCCCTCTACCAAGAGACCCAGCACTTC. It translates to CSVGSRALYQETQHF. Full variable domain (remainder filled in from reference TRBV29-1 and TRBJ2-5): SAVISQKPSRDICQRGTSLTIQCQVDSQVTMMFWYRQQPGQSLTLIATANQGSEATYESGFVIDKFPISRPNLTFSTLTVSNMSPEDSSIYLCSVGSRALYQETQHFGPGTRLLVL.

There are a few counts of this clonotype. The junction departs from germline at one end; a sequencing error may be responsible. The gene calls are TRBV7-3 and TRBJ1-3; D is unresolved. The germline gives CDR1 SGHTA, CDR2 FQGTGA. CDR3 length: 15 residues. The CDR3 nucleotides read TGTGCCAGCAGCCCCCACAGTGACACTGGAAACACCATACATTTT. Translating gives CASSPHSDTGNTIHF.

This clonotype was seen many times. The rearrangement joins TRBV28 to TRBJ2-7; D is possibly TRBD1 (6 bases). V lost 7 bases and J 6 bases, leaving 10 bases between the germline ends. The CDR3 has 11 amino acids. Germline V gene data show CDR1 as MDHEN and CDR2 as SYDVKM. The CDR3 loop is CASTEGVEQYF. DNA of the CDR3: TGTGCCAGCACCGAGGGGGTCGAGCAGTACTTC.

Ten or more counts support this clonotype. The gene calls are TRBV3-1 and TRBJ1-1; D ambiguous. V was pared by 2 bases and J by 1 base, with 8 bases between. The V gene's germline CDR1 is LGHDT and CDR2 YNNKEL (reference sequence). The CDR3 is 14 residues long. The CDR3 DNA is TGTGCCAGCAGCCAAAGCTGGGGGAACACTGAAGCTTTCTTT. It yields the protein CASSQSWGNTEAFF.

This clonotype was detected only once. This may be a read error, as it is one base from a much larger clone. CDR3 loop: CANSLGPGAQYF. Written as DNA, the CDR3 is TGTGCCAACAGCTTAGGCCCTGGGGCCCAGTACTTC. The chain is built from TRBV11-3 and TRBJ2-5, with D hard to call. Germline assignment: CDR1 SGHNT and CDR2 YENEEA. CDR3 length: 12 amino acids. The complete variable domain, with remaining parts taken from reference TRBV11-3 and TRBJ2-5, reads EAGVVQSPRYKIIEKKQPVAFWCNPISGHNTLYWYLQNLGQGPELLIRYENEEAVDDSQLPKDRFSAERLKGVDSTLKIQPAELGDSAVYLCANSLGPGAQYFGPGTRLLVL.

In its sample, this clonotype was seen many times. The CDR3 is CASSEGHGGLDYGYTF. CDR3 sequence (DNA): TGTGCCAGCAGTGAAGGTCATGGGGGCCTGGACTATGGCTACACCTTC. The rearrangement links TRBV2 to TRBJ1-2, with D maybe TRBD1 (6 bases). The germline V and J ends were trimmed by 1 base and 3 bases, with 15 bases remaining between them. CDR1 and CDR2 (germline): SNHLY, FYNNEI. CDR3 length: 16 residues.

Turning to this clonotype: A much larger clone differs by one base, so this may be a read error. This chain connects TRBV6-2 or TRBV6-3 to TRBJ2-2; tentatively, D is TRBD1 or TRBD2 (5 bases each). V was trimmed by 2 bases and J by 10 bases, leaving 14 bases between them. CDR1 and CDR2 (germline): MNHEY, SVGEGT. The CDR3 is made up of 14 amino acids. CDR3 loop: CASSYSWGIEELFF. The CDR3 nucleotides read TGTGCCAGCAGTTACAGTTGGGGGATCGAGGAGCTGTTTTTT.

The sample holds a few counts of this clonotype. This sequence joins TRBV12-3 or TRBV12-4 and TRBJ2-2; D uncertain. The CDR3 consists of 13 residues. Trimming took 2 bases from V and 7 from J, leaving 8 bases between them. The CDR3 spells CASSLNALGELFF. The CDR3 bases are TGTGCCAGCAGTTTAAATGCCCTCGGGGAGCTGTTTTTT.